This passage covers 20 T cell receptor beta chains from one sample sequenced in a study of blood T cell repertoires in COVID-19. The protocol was immunoSEQ multiplex PCR, while the TCRdb copy is restricted to in-frame clones and leaves out a portion. This sample has 200,000 to 300,000 clones, with more than 80% found just once. Sequenced sample: peripheral blood. The receptor source for this set is a woman aged 40 to 50 with acute or convalescent COVID-19.

The genes are TRBV29-1 and TRBJ2-1, with D possibly matching TRBD2 (7 bases). The ends were cut back, 0 bases at V and 3 bases at J, with 12 bases in the middle. The CDR3 has 15 residues. Germline-derived CDR1 and CDR2 are SQVTM and ANQGSEA. In nucleotides, the CDR3 is TGCAGCGTTGAAGATAGGGGGGGTCTCTACAATGAGCAGTTCTTC. This codes for CSVEDRGGLYNEQFF.

The gene calls are TRBV5-6 and TRBJ2-5; D gene unclear. Germline V gene lookup returns CDR1 SGHDT and CDR2 YYEEEE. The CDR3 contains 13 residues. Trimming cost V 4 bases and J 0 bases, with 7 bases left between them. CDR3 DNA: TGTGCCAGCAGCGTGAGGTACCAAGAGACCCAGTACTTC. It yields the protein CASSVRYQETQYF.

The CDR3 sequence: CASSPMGQGASGNTIYF. The CDR3 DNA sequence: TGTGCCAGCAGCCCCATGGGACAGGGGGCCTCTGGAAACACCATATATTTT. This chain connects TRBV7-8 to TRBJ1-3; 12 bases align to TRBD1. Germline lookup yields CDR1 SGHVS and CDR2 FQNEAQ. V lost 5 bases to trimming and J lost 0 bases; unmatched junction nucleotides: 5. The CDR3 runs to 17 residues.

This clone came up a few times. The rearrangement links TRBV11-3 to TRBJ1-1, with 7 nucleotides matching TRBD1. The CDR3 contains 14 residues. After removal of 5 bases from V and 1 base from J, the junction contained 4 bases not matched to a gene. CDR1 is SGHNT, CDR2 YENEEA, per germline. CDR3 sequence (DNA): TGTGCCAGCAGCCGGGGGACAGCGAACACTGAAGCTTTCTTT. It specifies CASSRGTANTEAFF.

This clone was counted a single time. The chain carries TRBV2 and TRBJ2-3; 9 bases line up with TRBD1. CDR1 and CDR2 (germline): SNHLY, FYNNEI. This CDR3 is 15 amino acids long. With 5 bases clipped from V and 14 bases from J, the junction kept 17 bases outside the gene matches. The CDR3: CASSRESRDRVGAYF. CDR3 sequence (DNA): TGTGCCAGCAGTAGAGAGTCCCGGGACAGGGTCGGGGCGTATTTT. The entire variable domain, with the rest obtained from reference TRBV2 and TRBJ2-3, is as follows: EPEVTQTPSHQVTQMGQEVILRCVPISNHLYFYWYRQILGQKVEFLVSFYNNEISEKSEIFDDQFSVERPDGSNFTLKIRSTKLEDSAMYFCASSRESRDRVGAYFGPGTRLTVL.

This clone was detected only a few times. The chain links TRBV9 to TRBJ1-1; perhaps TRBD1 as D (6 bases). The V gene's germline CDR1 is SGDLS and CDR2 YYNGEE. The CDR3 is 13 residues long. V lost 3 bases to trimming and J lost 1 base, with 7 bases between them. The CDR3 loop reads CASSEGGNTEAFF. The CDR3 DNA reads as TGTGCCAGCAGCGAAGGGGGGAACACTGAAGCTTTCTTT.

The gene calls are TRBV5-1 and TRBJ2-3; 9 nucleotides line up with TRBD2. The CDR3 length is 18 residues. Germline V CDR1 and CDR2: SGHRS, YFSETQ. Trimming cost V 6 bases and J 2 bases; bases outside gene matches: 16. The CDR3 DNA is TGCGCCAGCAACCCCCCTAGGATAGCGGGGGCCCTCACAGATACGCAGTATTTT. As protein: CASNPPRIAGALTDTQYF.

The chain employs TRBV6-1 and TRBJ1-2, with 7 bases matching TRBD1. With 3 bases clipped from V and 2 bases from J, the junction kept 9 bases outside the gene matches. Germline lookup yields CDR1 MNHNS and CDR2 SASEGT. The CDR3 contains 16 residues. The CDR3 spells CASSDHRGAGNYGYTF. The CDR3 bases are TGTGCCAGCAGTGATCACAGGGGCGCTGGGAACTATGGCTACACCTTC.

This chain links TRBV2 with TRBJ1-4, with 10 bases that match TRBD1. The J segment lost 8 bases and the V segment lost 6 bases, leaving 9 bases of the junction unmatched. Looked up from germline, CDR1 is SNHLY and CDR2 is FYNNEI. CDR3 length equals 15 residues. Here the CDR3 reads CASSRGTGESEKLFF. CDR3 sequence (DNA): TGTGCCAGCAGCCGCGGGACAGGGGAGAGCGAAAAACTGTTTTTT.

This chain connects TRBV6-1 to TRBJ2-1, with TRBD1 identical over 10 bases. There are 14 residues in the CDR3. Trimming took 2 bases from V and 9 from J; bases not matched to a gene: 4. Germline CDR1 MNHNS, CDR2 SASEGT. In DNA form, the CDR3 reads TGTGCCAGCAGTGAACGGGACAGGGGTGGTGAGCAGTTCTTC. This gives the protein CASSERDRGGEQFF.

The rearrangement joins TRBV5-1 to TRBJ1-6; 8 bases align to TRBD1. J lost 4 bases, V lost 4 bases, and 4 bases had no gene match. CDR1 is SGHRS and CDR2 is YFSETQ in the germline V gene. The CDR3 loop spans 15 amino acids. This CDR3 is CASSPDRVYNSPLHF. Written as DNA, the CDR3 is TGCGCCAGCAGCCCGGACAGGGTTTATAATTCACCCCTCCACTTT.

This clone appeared a single time. V and J are TRBV5-8 and TRBJ1-2; tentatively, D is TRBD1 (6 bases). Trimming left V 1 base short and J 9 bases short, with 13 bases between. There are 13 residues in the CDR3. Germline-derived CDR1 and CDR2 are SGHTS and YDEGEE. Here the CDR3 DNA reads TGTGCCAGCAGCTTGACCAGGACAGTCAGCTACACCTTC. Protein sequence: CASSLTRTVSYTF.

The chain recombines TRBV25-1 with TRBJ2-1; maybe TRBD2 (5 bases). Trimming pared 2 bases from V and 3 bases from J, leaving 14 bases between. The CDR3 runs 16 residues. In germline, CDR1 is MGHDK, CDR2 SYGVNS. The CDR3 DNA follows: TGTGCCAGCAGTGAAGGTGTCGGGAATTTCTACAATGAGCAGTTCTTC. This codes for CASSEGVGNFYNEQFF. Using reference TRBV25-1 and TRBJ2-1 for the parts outside the CDR3, the full variable domain is EADIYQTPRYLVIGTGKKITLECSQTMGHDKMYWYQQDPGMELHLIHYSYGVNSTEKGDLSSESTVSRIRTEHFPLTLESARPSHTSQYLCASSEGVGNFYNEQFFGPGTRLTVL.

This clone showed up just once. J is TRBJ2-4 and V is TRBV19; 10 bases match TRBD1. The CDR3 contains 19 residues. With 4 bases clipped from V and 0 bases from J, the junction kept 12 bases outside the gene matches. CDR1 is LNHDA and CDR2 is SQIVND in the germline V gene (reference sequence). CDR3 residues: CASSTSTGGFGVAKNIQYF. The CDR3 coding sequence is TGTGCCAGTAGTACGTCGACAGGGGGCTTTGGAGTAGCCAAAAACATTCAGTACTTC.

The rearrangement joins TRBV5-1 to TRBJ1-4, with 7 bases aligning to TRBD1. The CDR3 is 16 residues long. CDR1 and CDR2 from the germline V gene are SGHRS and YFSETQ. The V gene end was trimmed by 4 bases and the J gene end by 1 base; junction bases not matched to a gene: 7. The CDR3 loop is CASSRQGLVTNEKLFF. CDR3 bases: TGCGCCAGCAGCCGACAGGGTCTGGTAACTAATGAAAAACTGTTTTTT. Complete variable domain (other parts from reference TRBV5-1 and TRBJ1-4): KAGVTQTPRYLIKTRGQQVTLSCSPISGHRSVSWYQQTPGQGLQFLFEYFSETQRNKGNFPGRFSGRQFSNSRSEMNVSTLELGDSALYLCASSRQGLVTNEKLFFGSGTQLSVL.

The chain couples TRBV10-1 to TRBJ1-1; D may be TRBD1 (5 bases). The CDR3 sequence is 14 residues long. V dropped 6 bases and J dropped 4 bases, with 15 bases sitting between them. Germline CDR1 WNHNN, CDR2 SYGVQD (reference sequence). The CDR3 sequence: CASSPAGRGTEAFF. Here the CDR3 DNA reads TGCGCCAGCAGCCCGGCAGGGAGGGGCACTGAAGCTTTCTTT.

The chain is built from TRBV10-3 and TRBJ1-4, with D tentatively TRBD1 (6 bases). V lost 0 bases to trimming and J lost 3 bases, with 14 bases between them. The V gene's germline CDR1 is ENHRY and CDR2 SYGVKD. This CDR3 is 17 amino acids long. The CDR3 is CAISESFTGRANEKLFF. The CDR3 bases are TGTGCCATCAGTGAGTCGTTCACAGGGAGGGCTAATGAAAAACTGTTTTTT.

The chain joins TRBV11-2 to TRBJ2-5; no definite D call. From germline, CDR1 is SGHAT and CDR2 FQNNGV. The CDR3 length is 15 residues. V was pared by 2 bases and J by 4 bases, with 14 bases between. The CDR3, as DNA: TGTGCCAGCAGCTTACACACCTCCTTGCTAGAGACCCAGTACTTC. Its protein product is CASSLHTSLLETQYF.

J is TRBJ2-1 and V is TRBV3-1 (or the pseudogene TRBV3-2); D possibly corresponds to TRBD2 (5 bases). V dropped 6 bases and J dropped 7 bases, with 13 bases sitting between them. Germline V gives CDR1 LGHDT, CDR2 YNNKEL (reference sequence). This CDR3 is 13 amino acids long. This chain's CDR3 is CASRDTPGNEQFF. The CDR3 DNA reads as TGTGCCAGCAGAGATACCCCGGGGAATGAGCAGTTCTTC.

This clone was seen a few times. This rearrangement joins TRBV2 to TRBJ2-2, with D unresolved. Germline V gives CDR1 SNHLY, CDR2 FYNNEI. This CDR3 has 12 amino acids. The V and J ends lost 9 bases and 0 bases respectively, with 5 bases between them. CDR3 DNA sequence: TGTGCCAGTCTATCGAACACCGGGGAGCTGTTTTTT. This encodes CASLSNTGELFF. Looking up the rest from reference TRBV2 and TRBJ2-2 gives the full variable domain: EPEVTQTPSHQVTQMGQEVILRCVPISNHLYFYWYRQILGQKVEFLVSFYNNEISEKSEIFDDQFSVERPDGSNFTLKIRSTKLEDSAMYFCASLSNTGELFFGEGSRLTVL.